This T cell receptor (beta chain) derives from a study of PD-1 blockade in classical Hodgkin lymphoma. Assay used: immunoSEQ multiplex PCR; TCRdb lists only in-frame clones, some missing. The data contain about 18,000 clones, roughly 76% of them singletons. No patient escaped relapse after autologous stem cell transplantation, and brentuximab vedotin exposure varied. This CDR3 has 16 residues. The V gene is TRBV12-2, the J gene TRBJ2-1. TRBV12-2 is noted as a pseudogene. The receptor was isolated from a human donor with classical Hodgkin lymphoma. Specimen: peripheral blood mononuclear cells (PBMCs), collected at baseline. CDR3 loop: CASRRLSKRVYNEQFF. For the CDR3, the DNA is TGTGCAAGTCGCCGCCTTAGTAAAAGGGTTTACAATGAGCAGTTCTTC.